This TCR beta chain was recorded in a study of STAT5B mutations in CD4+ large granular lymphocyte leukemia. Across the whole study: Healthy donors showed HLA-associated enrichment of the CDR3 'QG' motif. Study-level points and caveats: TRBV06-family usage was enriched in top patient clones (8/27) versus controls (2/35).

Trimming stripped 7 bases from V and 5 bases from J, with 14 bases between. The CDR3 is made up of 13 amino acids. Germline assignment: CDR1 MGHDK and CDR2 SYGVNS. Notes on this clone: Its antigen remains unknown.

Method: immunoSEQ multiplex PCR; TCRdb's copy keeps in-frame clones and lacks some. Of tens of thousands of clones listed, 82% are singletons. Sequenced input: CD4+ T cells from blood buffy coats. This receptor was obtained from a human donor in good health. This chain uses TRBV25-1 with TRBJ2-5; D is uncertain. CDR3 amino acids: CASNSDRYETQYF. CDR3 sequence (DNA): TGTGCCAGCAATAGTGATAGATATGAGACCCAGTACTTC.